This record concerns one TCR beta chain sequence. This sample is drawn from a study of long-term antiretroviral therapy in people with HIV. Study-wide context: About a decade before 2015, the earliest samples were taken when ART was typically delayed.

Running of the v3.0 immunoSEQ assay took place at survey level. Generated by immunoSEQ multiplex PCR, the TCRdb table keeps only in-frame clones and is missing some. This sample has under 20,000 clones, with about 81% found just once. Trimming left V 5 bases short and J 7 bases short, with 7 bases between. This CDR3 is built from 10 residues. Germline CDR1 and CDR2: SQVTM and ANQGSEA. The receptor was isolated from a woman aged 50 to 60 with HIV. V gene TRBV29-1 combines with J gene TRBJ2-3; D not resolved. This material consisted of unsorted PBMCs, taken 0.3 years after starting antiretroviral therapy. The CDR3 nucleotides are TGCAGCGTTCGAGATTATACGCAGTATTTT. As protein: CSVRDYTQYF.